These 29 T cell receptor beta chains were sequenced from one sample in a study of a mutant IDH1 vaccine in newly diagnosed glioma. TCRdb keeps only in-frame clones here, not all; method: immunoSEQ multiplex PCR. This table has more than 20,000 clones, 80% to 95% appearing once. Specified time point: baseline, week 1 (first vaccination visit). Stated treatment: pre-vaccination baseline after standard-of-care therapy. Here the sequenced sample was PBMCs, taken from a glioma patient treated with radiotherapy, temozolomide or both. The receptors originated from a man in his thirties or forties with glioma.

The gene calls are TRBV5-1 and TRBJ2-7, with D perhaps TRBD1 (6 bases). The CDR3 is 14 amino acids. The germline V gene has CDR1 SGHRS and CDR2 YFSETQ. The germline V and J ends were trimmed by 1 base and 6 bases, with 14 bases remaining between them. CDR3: CASSLTVGASEQYF. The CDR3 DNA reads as TGCGCCAGCAGCTTGACAGTGGGGGCCTCCGAGCAGTACTTC.

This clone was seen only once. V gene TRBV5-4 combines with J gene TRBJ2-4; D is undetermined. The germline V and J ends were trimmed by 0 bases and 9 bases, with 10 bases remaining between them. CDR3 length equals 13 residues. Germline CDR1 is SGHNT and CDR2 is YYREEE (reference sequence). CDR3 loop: CASSLDETGIQYF. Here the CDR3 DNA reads TGTGCCAGCAGCTTGGATGAGACCGGCATTCAGTACTTC.

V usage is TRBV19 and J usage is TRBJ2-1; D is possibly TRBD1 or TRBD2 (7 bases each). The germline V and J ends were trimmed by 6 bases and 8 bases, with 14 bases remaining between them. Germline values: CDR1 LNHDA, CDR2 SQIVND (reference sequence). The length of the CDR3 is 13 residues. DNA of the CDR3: TGTGCCAGTAGCAGGGGGGGGGCCTATGAGCAGTTCTTC. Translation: CASSRGGAYEQFF.

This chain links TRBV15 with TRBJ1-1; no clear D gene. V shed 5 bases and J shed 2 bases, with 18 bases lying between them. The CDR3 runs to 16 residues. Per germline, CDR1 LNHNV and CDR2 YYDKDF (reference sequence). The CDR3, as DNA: TGTGCCACCAGCGGCACCTTAGGACGGCTCAACACTGAAGCTTTCTTT. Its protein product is CATSGTLGRLNTEAFF.

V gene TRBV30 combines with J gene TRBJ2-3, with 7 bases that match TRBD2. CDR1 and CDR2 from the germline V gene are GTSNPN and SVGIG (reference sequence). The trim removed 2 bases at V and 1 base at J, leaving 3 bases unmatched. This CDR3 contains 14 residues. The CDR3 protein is CAWSTTSGTDTQYF. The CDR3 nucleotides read TGTGCCTGGAGTACTACTAGCGGCACAGATACGCAGTATTTT.

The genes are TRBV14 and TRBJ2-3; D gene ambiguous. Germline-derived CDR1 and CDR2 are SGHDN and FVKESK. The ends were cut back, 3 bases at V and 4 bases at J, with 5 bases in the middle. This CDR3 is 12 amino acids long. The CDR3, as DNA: TGTGCCAGCAGCCATTGGTCAGATACGCAGTATTTT. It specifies CASSHWSDTQYF.

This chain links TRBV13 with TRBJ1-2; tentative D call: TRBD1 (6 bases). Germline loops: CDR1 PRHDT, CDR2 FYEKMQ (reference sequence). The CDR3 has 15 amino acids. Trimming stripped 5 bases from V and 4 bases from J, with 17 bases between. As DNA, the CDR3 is TGTGCCAGCAGCCCTCAGGGCAGGGGCGCCTATGGCTACACCTTC. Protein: CASSPQGRGAYGYTF.

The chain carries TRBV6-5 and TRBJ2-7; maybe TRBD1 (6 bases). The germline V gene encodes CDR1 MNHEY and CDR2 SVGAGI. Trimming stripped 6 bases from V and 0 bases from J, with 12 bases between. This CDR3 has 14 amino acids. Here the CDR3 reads CASRILQGSYEQYF. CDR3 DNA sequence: TGTGCCAGCAGGATCCTACAGGGCTCCTACGAGCAGTACTTC.

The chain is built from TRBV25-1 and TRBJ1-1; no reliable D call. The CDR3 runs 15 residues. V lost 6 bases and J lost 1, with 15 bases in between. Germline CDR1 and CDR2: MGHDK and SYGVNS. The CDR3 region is CASSPEGSPNTEAFF. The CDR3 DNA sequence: TGTGCCAGCAGCCCGGAGGGCAGCCCGAACACTGAAGCTTTCTTT.

The CDR3 sequence: CASSLSSGWQVYGYTF. CDR3 sequence (DNA): TGTGCCAGCAGCTTATCGTCAGGGTGGCAGGTCTATGGCTACACCTTC. The chain links TRBV7-6 to TRBJ1-2; tentatively, D is TRBD1 (5 bases). CDR3 length: 16 residues. Trimming left V 2 bases short and J 4 bases short, with 17 bases between. Looked up from germline, CDR1 is SGHVS and CDR2 is FNYEAQ.

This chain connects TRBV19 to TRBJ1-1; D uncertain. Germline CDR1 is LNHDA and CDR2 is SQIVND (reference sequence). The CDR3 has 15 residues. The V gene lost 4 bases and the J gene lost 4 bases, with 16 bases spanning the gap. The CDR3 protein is CASSNQRAASTEAFF. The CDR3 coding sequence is TGTGCCAGTAGTAATCAGAGGGCGGCGAGCACTGAAGCTTTCTTT.

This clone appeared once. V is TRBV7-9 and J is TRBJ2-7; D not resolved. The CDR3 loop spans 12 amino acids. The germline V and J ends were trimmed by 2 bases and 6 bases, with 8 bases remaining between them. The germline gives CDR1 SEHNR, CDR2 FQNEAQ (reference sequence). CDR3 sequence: CASSLRVGEQYF. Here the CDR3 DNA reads TGTGCCAGCAGCTTAAGGGTAGGCGAGCAGTACTTC.

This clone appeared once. The CDR3 DNA reads as TGTGCCAGCAGGCCCGGGACTAGCGGGAACACCGGGGAGCTGTTTTTT. Translated, it gives CASRPGTSGNTGELFF. V gene TRBV2 combines with J gene TRBJ2-2; 11 bases are shared with TRBD2. This CDR3 is built from 16 residues. CDR1 SNHLY and CDR2 FYNNEI come from the germline V gene. V dropped 6 bases and J dropped 1; count of bases not matched to a gene: 4.

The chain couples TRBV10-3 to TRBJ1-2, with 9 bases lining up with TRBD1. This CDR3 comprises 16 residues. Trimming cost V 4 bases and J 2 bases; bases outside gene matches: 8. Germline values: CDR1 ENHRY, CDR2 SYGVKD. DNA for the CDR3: TGTGCCATCAGTGGCTTACAGGGGGCAAAGAACTATGGCTACACCTTC. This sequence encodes CAISGLQGAKNYGYTF.

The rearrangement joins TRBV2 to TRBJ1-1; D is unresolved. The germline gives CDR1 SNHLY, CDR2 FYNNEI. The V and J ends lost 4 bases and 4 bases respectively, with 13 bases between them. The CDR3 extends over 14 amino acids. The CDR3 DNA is TGTGCCAGCAGTGTCCCGGGAAGAGGCACTGAAGCTTTCTTT. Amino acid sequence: CASSVPGRGTEAFF.

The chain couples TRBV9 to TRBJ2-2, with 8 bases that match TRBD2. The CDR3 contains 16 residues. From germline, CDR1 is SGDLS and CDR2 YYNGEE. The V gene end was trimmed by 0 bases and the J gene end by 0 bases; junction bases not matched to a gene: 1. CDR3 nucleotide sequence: TGTGCCAGCAGCGTAGGACTAGCGACGAACACCGGGGAGCTGTTTTTT. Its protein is CASSVGLATNTGELFF.

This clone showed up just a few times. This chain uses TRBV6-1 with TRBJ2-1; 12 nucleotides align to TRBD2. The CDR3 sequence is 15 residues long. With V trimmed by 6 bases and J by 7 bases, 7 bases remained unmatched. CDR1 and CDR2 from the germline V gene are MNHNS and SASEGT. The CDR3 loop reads CASRARLAGENEQFF. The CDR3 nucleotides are TGTGCCAGCAGGGCCCGACTAGCGGGAGAAAATGAGCAGTTCTTC.

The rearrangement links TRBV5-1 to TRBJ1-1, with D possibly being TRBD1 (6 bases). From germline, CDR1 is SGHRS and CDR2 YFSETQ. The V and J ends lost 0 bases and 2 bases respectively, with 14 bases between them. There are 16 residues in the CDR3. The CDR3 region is CASSLDPGQTNTEAFF. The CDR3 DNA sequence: TGCGCCAGCAGCTTGGACCCCGGACAGACAAACACTGAAGCTTTCTTT.

The CDR3 here is CASSQDRDSYYEQYF. The CDR3 bases are TGTGCCAGCAGCCAAGATCGGGACTCGTACTACGAGCAGTACTTC. The J gene is TRBJ2-7, the V gene TRBV7-9; D possibly corresponds to TRBD2 (6 bases). The CDR3 runs 15 residues. V was pared by 5 bases and J by 3 bases, with 17 bases between. Germline-derived CDR1 and CDR2 are SEHNR and FQNEAQ (reference sequence). Drawing the rest from reference TRBV7-9 and TRBJ2-7, the complete variable domain is DTGVSQNPRHKITKRGQNVTFRCDPISEHNRLYWYRQTLGQGPEFLTYFQNEAQLEKSRLLSDRFSAERPKGSFSTLEIQRTEQGDSAMYLCASSQDRDSYYEQYFGPGTRLTVT.

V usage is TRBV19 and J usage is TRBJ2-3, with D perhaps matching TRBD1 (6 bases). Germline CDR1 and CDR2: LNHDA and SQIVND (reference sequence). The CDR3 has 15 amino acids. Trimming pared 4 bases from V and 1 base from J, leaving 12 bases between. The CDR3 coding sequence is TGTGCCAGTAGTACGAACAGGGTGCGCACAGATACGCAGTATTTT. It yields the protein CASSTNRVRTDTQYF.

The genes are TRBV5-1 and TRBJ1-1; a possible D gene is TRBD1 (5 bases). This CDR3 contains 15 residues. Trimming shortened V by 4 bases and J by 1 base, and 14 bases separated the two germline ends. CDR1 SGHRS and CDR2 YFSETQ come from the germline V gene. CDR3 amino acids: CASSVAGTPNTEAFF. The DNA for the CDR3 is TGCGCCAGCAGCGTAGCCGGGACCCCGAACACTGAAGCTTTCTTT.

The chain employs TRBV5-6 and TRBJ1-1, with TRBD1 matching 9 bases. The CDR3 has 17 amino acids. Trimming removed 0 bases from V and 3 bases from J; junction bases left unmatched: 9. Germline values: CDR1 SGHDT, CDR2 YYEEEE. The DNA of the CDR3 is TGTGCCAGCAGCTTGGGTGGGACAGGGTTGGCGGACACTGAAGCTTTCTTT. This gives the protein CASSLGGTGLADTEAFF.

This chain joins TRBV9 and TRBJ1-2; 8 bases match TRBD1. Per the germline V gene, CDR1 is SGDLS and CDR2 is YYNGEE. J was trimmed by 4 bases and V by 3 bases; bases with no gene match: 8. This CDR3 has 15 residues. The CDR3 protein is CASSAQGANRYGYTF. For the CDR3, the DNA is TGTGCCAGCAGCGCGCAGGGGGCGAACCGCTATGGCTACACCTTC.

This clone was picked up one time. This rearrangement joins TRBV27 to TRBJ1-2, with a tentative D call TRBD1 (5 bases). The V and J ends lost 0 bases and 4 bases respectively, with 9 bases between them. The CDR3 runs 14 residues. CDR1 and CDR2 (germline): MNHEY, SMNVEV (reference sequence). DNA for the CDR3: TGTGCCAGCAGTTTATCGGGGGGAATCTATGGCTACACCTTC. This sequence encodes CASSLSGGIYGYTF.

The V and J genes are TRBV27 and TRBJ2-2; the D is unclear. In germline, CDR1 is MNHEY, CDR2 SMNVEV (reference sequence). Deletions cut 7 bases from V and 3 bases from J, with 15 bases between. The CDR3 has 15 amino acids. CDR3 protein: CASKLTVHDTGELFF. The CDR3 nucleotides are TGTGCCAGCAAGTTGACGGTACATGACACCGGGGAGCTGTTTTTT.

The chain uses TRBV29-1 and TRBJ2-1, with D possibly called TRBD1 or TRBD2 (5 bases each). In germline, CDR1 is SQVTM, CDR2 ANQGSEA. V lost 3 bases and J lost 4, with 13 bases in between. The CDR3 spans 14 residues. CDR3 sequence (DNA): TGCAGCGTTGATGTCGGGGCCCGGTACAATGAGCAGTTCTTC. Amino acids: CSVDVGARYNEQFF.

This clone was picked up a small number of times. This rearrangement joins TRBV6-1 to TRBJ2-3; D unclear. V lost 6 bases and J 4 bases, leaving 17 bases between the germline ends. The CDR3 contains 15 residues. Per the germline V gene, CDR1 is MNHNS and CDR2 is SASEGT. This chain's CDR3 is CASRLDHNPADTQYF. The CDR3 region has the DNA TGTGCCAGCAGGCTGGACCATAATCCCGCAGATACGCAGTATTTT.

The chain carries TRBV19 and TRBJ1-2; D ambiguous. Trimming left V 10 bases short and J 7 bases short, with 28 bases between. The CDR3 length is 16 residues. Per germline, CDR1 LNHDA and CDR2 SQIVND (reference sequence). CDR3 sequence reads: CATSRAGLTRGGGYTF. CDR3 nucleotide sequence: TGTGCCACTTCACGGGCCGGACTAACCCGAGGTGGTGGCTACACCTTC.

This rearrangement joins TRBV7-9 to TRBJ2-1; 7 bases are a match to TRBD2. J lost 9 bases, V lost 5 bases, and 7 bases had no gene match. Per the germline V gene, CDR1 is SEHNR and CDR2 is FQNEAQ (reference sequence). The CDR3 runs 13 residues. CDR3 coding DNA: TGTGCCAGCAGCCCGGGGAGGGTGGTTGAGCAGTTCTTC. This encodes CASSPGRVVEQFF.